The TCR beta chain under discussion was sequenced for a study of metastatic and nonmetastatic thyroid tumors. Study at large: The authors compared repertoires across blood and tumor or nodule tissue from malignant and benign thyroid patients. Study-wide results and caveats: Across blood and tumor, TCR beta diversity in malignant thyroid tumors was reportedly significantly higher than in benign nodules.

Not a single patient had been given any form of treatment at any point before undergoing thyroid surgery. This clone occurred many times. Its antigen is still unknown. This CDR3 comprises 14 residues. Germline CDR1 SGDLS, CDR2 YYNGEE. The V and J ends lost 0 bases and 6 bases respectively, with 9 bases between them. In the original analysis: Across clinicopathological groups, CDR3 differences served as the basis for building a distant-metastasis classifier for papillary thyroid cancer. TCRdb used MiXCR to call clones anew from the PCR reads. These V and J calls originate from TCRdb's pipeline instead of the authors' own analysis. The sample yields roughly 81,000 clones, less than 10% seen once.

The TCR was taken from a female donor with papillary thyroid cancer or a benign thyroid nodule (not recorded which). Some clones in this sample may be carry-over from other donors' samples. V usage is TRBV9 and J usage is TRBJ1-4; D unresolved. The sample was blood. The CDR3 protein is CASSVGTEDEKLFF. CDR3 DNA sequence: TGTGCCAGCAGCGTAGGAACGGAAGATGAAAAACTGTTTTTT.